One and the same sample provided the 27 T cell receptor beta chains below, sequenced in a study of technical replicates of blood from a few donors. Some clones are missing from TCRdb's copy, which holds only in-frame ones; the method was immunoSEQ multiplex PCR. The sample yields 75,000 to 90,000 clones, 80% to 95% seen once. Material for sequencing was T cells isolated from PBMCs. Receptor source: a human donor in good health.

This sequence joins TRBV7-3 and TRBJ2-1, with D possibly matching TRBD1 (6 bases). This CDR3 region has 15 residues. V shed 3 bases and J shed 5 bases, with 14 bases lying between them. Germline V lookup: CDR1 SGHTA, CDR2 FQGTGA. CDR3 in DNA: TGTGCCAGCAGCTTGATCCTAGGGACAAACAATGAGCAGTTCTTC. As protein: CASSLILGTNNEQFF.

The V and J genes are TRBV5-4 and TRBJ2-1; 7 bases agree with TRBD1. V gave up 3 bases and J gave up 8 bases; unmatched junction bases: 8. Germline V CDR1 and CDR2: SGHNT, YYREEE (reference sequence). The length of the CDR3 is 14 residues. The CDR3: CASSSGTVEDEQFF. In DNA, the CDR3 is TGTGCCAGCAGCTCCGGGACAGTCGAAGATGAGCAGTTCTTC.

This clone has just one count. The V and J genes are TRBV6-1 and TRBJ1-2, with 8 nucleotides matching TRBD1. The CDR3 runs 15 residues. The germline gives CDR1 MNHNS, CDR2 SASEGT. The ends lost 1 base at V and 7 bases at J; junction bases unmatched: 8. CDR3 region: CASSEGAGGVSGYTF. CDR3 bases: TGTGCCAGCAGTGAAGGAGCAGGGGGCGTATCTGGCTACACCTTC.

This clone was seen once. The chain joins TRBV6-1 to TRBJ2-7; 8 bases are a match to TRBD2. This CDR3 has 15 amino acids. J was trimmed by 3 bases and V by 7 bases; bases with no gene match: 11. Germline lookup yields CDR1 MNHNS and CDR2 SASEGT. In DNA, the CDR3 is TGTGCCAGCACCCGGGGGGGGACCTTCGACTACGAGCAGTACTTC. Translated, it gives CASTRGGTFDYEQYF.

This chain uses TRBV11-3 with TRBJ2-6; 7 nucleotides match TRBD1. Losses at the gene ends were 3 bases for V and 0 bases for J; bases not matched to a gene: 5. Germline lookup yields CDR1 SGHNT and CDR2 YENEEA. CDR3 length equals 17 residues. For the CDR3, the DNA is TGTGCCAGCAGCTTGGACAGGTTTATCTCTGGGGCCAACGTCCTGACTTTC. This codes for CASSLDRFISGANVLTF.

The gene calls are TRBV5-1 and TRBJ2-3; TRBD1 is a possible D gene (5 bases). The CDR3 covers 12 residues. From germline, CDR1 is SGHRS and CDR2 YFSETQ. The V end lost 1 base, the J end lost 5 bases, and 5 bases lay between the germline ends. The CDR3: CASSLTGDTQYF. CDR3 nucleotide sequence: TGCGCCAGCAGCTTGACAGGAGATACGCAGTATTTT.

The rearrangement links TRBV5-1 to TRBJ2-1; TRBD2 matches 7 bases. The CDR3 loop spans 15 amino acids. V shed 0 bases and J 4 bases; nucleotides not matched to a gene: 4. Germline assignment: CDR1 SGHRS and CDR2 YFSETQ. The CDR3 loop reads CASSLGSGMYNEQFF. CDR3 nucleotides: TGCGCCAGCAGCTTGGGGAGCGGGATGTACAATGAGCAGTTCTTC. The variable domain in full, completed from reference TRBV5-1 and TRBJ2-1, reads KAGVTQTPRYLIKTRGQQVTLSCSPISGHRSVSWYQQTPGQGLQFLFEYFSETQRNKGNFPGRFSGRQFSNSRSEMNVSTLELGDSALYLCASSLGSGMYNEQFFGPGTRLTVL.

This chain links TRBV27 with TRBJ2-5, with 9 bases identical to TRBD1. This CDR3 comprises 14 residues. Trimming cost V 3 bases and J 5 bases; bases outside gene matches: 4. From germline, CDR1 is MNHEY and CDR2 SMNVEV (reference sequence). The CDR3 DNA reads TGTGCCAGCAGTTTCTCCGGGACAGGGGAGACCCAGTACTTC. Protein sequence: CASSFSGTGETQYF.

The rearrangement links TRBV7-6 to TRBJ2-7; D perhaps matches TRBD1 (5 bases). The length of the CDR3 is 13 residues. V dropped 5 bases and J dropped 6 bases, with 14 bases sitting between them. CDR1 is SGHVS, CDR2 FNYEAQ, per germline. CDR3 DNA sequence: TGTGCCAGCAGCCCCCCCGGTGGGGCCGAGCAGTACTTC. This gives the protein CASSPPGGAEQYF. Based on the CDR3 plus reference TRBV7-6 and TRBJ2-7, the full variable domain is GAGVSQSPRYKVTKRGQDVALRCDPISGHVSLYWYRQALGQGPEFLTYFNYEAQQDKSGLPNDRFSAERPEGSISTLTIQRTEQRDSAMYRCASSPPGGAEQYFGPGTRLTVT.

This chain's CDR3 is CASRRTGFGEKLFF. CDR3 sequence (DNA): TGTGCCAGCAGAAGGACAGGGTTTGGTGAAAAACTGTTTTTT. This chain connects TRBV6-1 to TRBJ1-4; 8 bases fit TRBD1. Germline V gene data show CDR1 as MNHNS and CDR2 as SASEGT. V lost 6 bases, J lost 7 bases, and 7 bases stayed unmatched. CDR3 length: 14 amino acids.

This chain connects TRBV11-1 to TRBJ2-5; D is perhaps TRBD2 (5 bases). The CDR3 contains 14 residues. V lost 1 base and J lost 5, with 11 bases in between. Germline loops: CDR1 SGHAT, CDR2 FQDESV (reference sequence). CDR3 sequence (DNA): TGTGCCAGCAGCTTAGTACTAGAAGTCGAGACCCAGTACTTC. Translated: CASSLVLEVETQYF. Looking up the rest from reference TRBV11-1 and TRBJ2-5 gives the full variable domain: EAEVAQSPRYKITEKSQAVAFWCDPISGHATLYWYRQILGQGPELLVQFQDESVVDDSQLPKDRFSAERLKGVDSTLKIQPAELGDSAMYLCASSLVLEVETQYFGPGTRLLVL.

This clone has just a few counts. This chain connects TRBV9 to TRBJ1-1, with D tentatively TRBD1 (6 bases). The CDR3 is 13 amino acids. The V and J ends lost 3 bases and 4 bases respectively, with 10 bases between them. Germline lookup yields CDR1 SGDLS and CDR2 YYNGEE. The DNA for the CDR3 is TGTGCCAGCAGCGCAGGGGAGGGCACTGAAGCTTTCTTT. Translation: CASSAGEGTEAFF.

The V gene is TRBV11-3, the J gene TRBJ1-2; TRBD1 is a possible D gene (6 bases). Germline V CDR1 and CDR2: SGHNT, YENEEA. V was clipped by 2 bases and J by 7 bases, with 17 bases between them. The CDR3 spans 15 residues. The CDR3 is CASSLFARGFGGYTF. The CDR3 nucleotides read TGTGCCAGCAGCTTATTTGCCAGGGGTTTCGGTGGCTACACCTTC.

This rearrangement joins TRBV6-1 to TRBJ1-2; D gene ambiguous. The V gene lost 7 bases and the J gene lost 0 bases, with 12 bases spanning the gap. Per the germline V gene, CDR1 is MNHNS and CDR2 is SASEGT. The CDR3 contains 14 residues. The CDR3 sequence: CASTPVQANYGYTF. In nucleotides, the CDR3 is TGTGCCAGCACCCCAGTCCAAGCTAACTATGGCTACACCTTC.

The chain employs TRBV2 and TRBJ2-5; D might be TRBD1 (5 bases). Per the germline V gene, CDR1 is SNHLY and CDR2 is FYNNEI. The CDR3 totals 11 residues. The V gene lost 10 bases and the J gene lost 7 bases, with 13 bases spanning the gap. CDR3 bases: TGTGCCACCTACAGGTTGGGGACCCAGTACTTC. Translated, it gives CATYRLGTQYF.

This clone occurred a few times. The gene calls are TRBV5-6 and TRBJ1-2; unclear D gene. This CDR3 has 13 amino acids. Germline CDR1 SGHDT, CDR2 YYEEEE. Trimming shortened V by 0 bases and J by 2 bases, and 5 bases separated the two germline ends. CDR3 in amino acids: CASSLGQNYGYTF. The CDR3 DNA reads TGTGCCAGCAGCTTGGGCCAGAACTATGGCTACACCTTC.

V gene TRBV4-2 combines with J gene TRBJ2-5; TRBD2 matches 11 bases. V lost 3 bases to trimming and J lost 3 bases; unmatched junction nucleotides: 6. This CDR3 has 16 amino acids. Germline assignment: CDR1 LGHNA and CDR2 YNFKEQ. The CDR3 reads CASSHLGLAVKETQYF. The CDR3 DNA is TGTGCCAGCAGCCATTTGGGACTAGCGGTTAAAGAGACCCAGTACTTC.

This chain joins TRBV9 and TRBJ2-1; D is undetermined. Germline V gene data show CDR1 as SGDLS and CDR2 as YYNGEE. Trimming shortened V by 3 bases and J by 6 bases, and 13 bases separated the two germline ends. The CDR3 consists of 14 residues. The CDR3 DNA sequence: TGTGCCAGCAGCGCGACAATAGATTCCAATGAGCAGTTCTTC. Protein product: CASSATIDSNEQFF. Drawing the rest from reference TRBV9 and TRBJ2-1, the complete variable domain is DSGVTQTPKHLITATGQRVTLRCSPRSGDLSVYWYQQSLDQGLQFLIQYYNGEERAKGNILERFSAQQFPDLHSELNLSSLELGDSALYFCASSATIDSNEQFFGPGTRLTVL.

The V gene is TRBV7-6, the J gene TRBJ2-3; D unclear. The CDR3 length is 14 residues. V lost 1 base to trimming and J lost 5 bases, with 10 bases between them. Looked up from germline, CDR1 is SGHVS and CDR2 is FNYEAQ. The CDR3: CASSLGNDRDTQYF. The DNA for the CDR3 is TGTGCCAGCAGCTTAGGTAACGATAGAGATACGCAGTATTTT.

V is TRBV4-1 and J is TRBJ1-5; D remains ambiguous. This CDR3 has 15 residues. Per the germline V gene, CDR1 is MGHRA and CDR2 is YSYEKL. Trimming pared 0 bases from V and 4 bases from J, leaving 10 bases between. CDR3 sequence: CASSQDLPSNQPQHF. The DNA for the CDR3 is TGCGCCAGCAGCCAAGACCTGCCCAGTAATCAGCCCCAGCATTTT.

This chain joins TRBV5-5 and TRBJ1-5; D is undetermined. Trimming left V 0 bases short and J 2 bases short, with 6 bases between. The CDR3 has 14 amino acids. Germline V gene data show CDR1 as SGHKS and CDR2 as YYEKEE (reference sequence). The CDR3 reads CASSLASGNQPQHF. CDR3 bases: TGTGCCAGCAGCTTGGCTTCCGGCAATCAGCCCCAGCATTTT.

V and J are TRBV7-9 and TRBJ2-7; D is unresolved. There are 13 residues in the CDR3. Trimming removed 3 bases at V and 0 bases at J, with 6 bases between. CDR1 and CDR2 from the germline V gene are SEHNR and FQNEAQ (reference sequence). CDR3 sequence reads: CASSFGGSYEQYF. CDR3 in DNA: TGTGCCAGCAGCTTCGGCGGCTCCTACGAGCAGTACTTC.

The chain recombines TRBV19 with TRBJ1-5; the D gene is possibly TRBD1 (6 bases). The CDR3 extends over 17 amino acids. The ends were cut back, 7 bases at V and 2 bases at J, with 21 bases in the middle. Germline CDR1 is LNHDA and CDR2 is SQIVND (reference sequence). CDR3 loop: CASTVDRSWMGNQPQHF. The CDR3 region has the DNA TGTGCCAGTACCGTTGACAGGAGCTGGATGGGCAATCAGCCCCAGCATTTT.

This chain links TRBV7-9 with TRBJ2-5; 9 bases are a match to TRBD2. The CDR3 has 14 residues. V shed 7 bases, J shed 1 base, and the junction held 4 bases outside the gene matches. Germline V gives CDR1 SEHNR, CDR2 FQNEAQ (reference sequence). The DNA of the CDR3 is TGTGCCAGCACCGCGGGAGGGTCCCAAGAGACCCAGTACTTC. It codes for CASTAGGSQETQYF.

This chain joins TRBV29-1 and TRBJ2-3; 11 bases agree with TRBD1. In germline, CDR1 is SQVTM, CDR2 ANQGSEA. CDR3 length equals 15 residues. Trimming removed 4 bases from V and 5 bases from J; junction bases left unmatched: 8. The DNA of the CDR3 is TGCAGCGTTGCGAGGGACAGGGGGTATGGAGATACGCAGTATTTT. Its translation: CSVARDRGYGDTQYF.

The count of this clone is one. The gene calls are TRBV19 and TRBJ1-5; TRBD1 might be the D (5 bases). CDR1 is LNHDA and CDR2 is SQIVND in the germline V gene (reference sequence). This CDR3 is built from 15 residues. V was clipped by 3 bases and J by 4 bases, with 13 bases between them. CDR3 bases: TGTGCCAGTAGTATTGCCCGGGGGGGTAATCAGCCCCAGCATTTT. It is translated as CASSIARGGNQPQHF.

This rearrangement joins TRBV19 to TRBJ2-5; 9 bases line up with TRBD2. The CDR3 contains 15 residues. Unmatched junction bases numbered 6, after V lost 5 bases and J lost 2 bases. CDR1 is LNHDA and CDR2 is SQIVND in the germline V gene (reference sequence). This CDR3 reads CASSPASGNQETQYF. The DNA for the CDR3 is TGTGCCAGTAGTCCGGCTAGCGGGAATCAAGAGACCCAGTACTTC.